Listed below are T cell receptor beta chains from one sample, sequenced in a study of shared clonotypes between healthy human individuals. The table came from immunoSEQ multiplex PCR; TCRdb's copy has only in-frame clones and leaves some out. The sample shows some 2.4 million clones, under 95% of them seen only once. The sample comprised naive CD4+ T cells from PBMCs. Receptors were obtained from a man aged 18-30 years in good health. Some clones in this sample may be carry-over from other donors' samples. Both conserved end residues are trimmed from each CDR3. The listing skips clone size in some rows; elsewhere it reads once, few, many or a size class.

v_gene	abundance	j_gene	CDR3aa
TRBV2	once	TRBJ2-5	ASGGSQETQY
TRBV7-2	-	TRBJ2-7	ASSLASQPAAYEQY
TRBV27	-	TRBJ2-3	ASSPPHSGRGTDTQY
TRBV7-2	-	TRBJ2-7	ASSYTSGPYEQY
TRBV7-8	-	TRBJ1-5	ASSSGTGPGNQPQH
TRBV11-3	-	TRBJ2-2	ASAPPGGATGELF
TRBV18	-	TRBJ1-5	ASSPRDRGAQPQH
TRBV11-2	-	TRBJ2-3	ASRPWTGSSTDTQY
TRBV28	-	TRBJ1-5	ASTPRDRGMYQPQH
TRBV15	-	TRBJ2-3	ATIQRGLGVRSTQY
TRBV2	-	TRBJ1-1	ASQLQGADTEAF
TRBV29-1	-	TRBJ2-1	SGGTPTPSYNEQF
TRBV4-3	-	TRBJ1-4	ASSRGPTTNEKLF
TRBV7-2	-	TRBJ2-2	ASSPAPRDTGELF
TRBV5-4	-	TRBJ2-7	ASSFSSSYEQY
TRBV27	-	TRBJ2-3	ASSLSGTRNTQY
TRBV28	-	TRBJ2-7	ASSPPGLQAYEQY
TRBV5-1	-	TRBJ2-7	ASSSDRAYEQY
TRBV2	-	TRBJ2-7	ASSEASWDDSYEQY
TRBV7-3	-	TRBJ2-5	ASSAGMTETQY
TRBV6-6	-	TRBJ2-7	ASSLRGGADEQY
TRBV7-9	-	TRBJ1-2	ASSLASGGSYGYT
TRBV11-3	-	TRBJ2-1	ASSLEGRYNEQF
TRBV5-1	-	TRBJ2-7	ASSIGTGPAYEQY
TRBV2	-	TRBJ1-5	ASRTTGDRYSNQPQH
TRBV5-1	-	TRBJ1-5	ASSSGTAYNQPQH
TRBV7-2	-	TRBJ2-3	ASSLGSSGRTPFKY
TRBV2	-	TRBJ2-1	ASSERGPSGSTNEQF
TRBV28	-	TRBJ1-4	ASTPRVRGSTDEKLF
TRBV27	-	TRBJ2-6	ASSPPRQTGANVLT
TRBV6-5	-	TRBJ2-3	ASSKSGHYTDTQY
TRBV28	-	TRBJ2-1	ASSSRKGQGRANEQF
TRBV5-1	-	TRBJ2-3	ASNPGQGLDTQY
TRBV7-9	-	TRBJ1-5	ASSRNSNQPQH
TRBV11-2	-	TRBJ2-1	ASSLDRVYNEQF
TRBV10-3	-	TRBJ2-7	AISERTDGSYEQY
TRBV30	-	TRBJ1-2	AWTTGNYGYT
TRBV15	few	TRBJ1-1	ATSKDRITEAF
TRBV6-1	-	TRBJ1-3	ASSESSGNTIY
TRBV2	-	TRBJ1-1	ASRVRSTVEAF
TRBV4-1	-	TRBJ1-1	ASSQDLPGPSNMNTEAF
TRBV7-2	-	TRBJ1-1	ASSGNQGRQMAEAF
TRBV5-3	-	TRBJ1-4	ASSLGLRHEKLF
TRBV5-1	-	TRBJ2-3	ASSYPGDTQY
TRBV6-5	few	TRBJ1-1	ATEPQGAPLEAF
TRBV7-3	-	TRBJ2-5	ASSLFQGSGETQY
TRBV29-1	-	TRBJ2-7	SVGVLPGYEQY
TRBV5-1	once	TRBJ2-6	ASSLEGFRANVLT
TRBV5-1	few	TRBJ1-5	ASRLGTEANQPQH
TRBV27	-	TRBJ2-2	ASSNPGTGELF
TRBV6-5	-	TRBJ2-7	ASSYDGGSYEQY
TRBV11-2	-	TRBJ1-4	ASSPLTAVNDEKLF
TRBV2	-	TRBJ2-3	ASRAILSGTQY
TRBV6-5	-	TRBJ2-3	ASSLQRQGTDTQY
TRBV28	few	TRBJ1-2	ASSRYRGRGYGYT
TRBV7-2	-	TRBJ1-3	ASSLVSKPIY
TRBV7-8	-	TRBJ2-3	ASSFGLAGGTDTQY
TRBV28	-	TRBJ2-2	ASSLGLRAGLTGELF
TRBV14	-	TRBJ2-1	ASSQGASGRYEQF
TRBV5-5	-	TRBJ2-5	ASSLGLAGASNQETQY